This T cell receptor beta chain was observed in a study of blood T cell repertoires in COVID-19. Study-level background: Italy, Spain and the United States were the sources of the convalescent and acute COVID-19 samples.

CDR1 is SGHNT and CDR2 is YYREEE in the germline V gene (reference sequence). The CDR3 has 16 residues. V lost 5 bases to trimming and J lost 7 bases; unmatched junction nucleotides: 9. Generated by immunoSEQ multiplex PCR, the TCRdb table keeps only in-frame clones and is missing some. The table has 100,000 or so clones, 70% to 90% seen once. The sequencing sample was made of peripheral blood. This sequence originates from a man in his 60s with acute or convalescent COVID-19. The rearrangement joins TRBV5-4 to TRBJ2-2; 12 bases are shared with TRBD1. CDR3 nucleotide sequence: TGTGCCAGCAGGGAGCCGGGACAGGGGGCCGGCGGGGAGCTGTTTTTT. Translated: CASREPGQGAGGELFF.